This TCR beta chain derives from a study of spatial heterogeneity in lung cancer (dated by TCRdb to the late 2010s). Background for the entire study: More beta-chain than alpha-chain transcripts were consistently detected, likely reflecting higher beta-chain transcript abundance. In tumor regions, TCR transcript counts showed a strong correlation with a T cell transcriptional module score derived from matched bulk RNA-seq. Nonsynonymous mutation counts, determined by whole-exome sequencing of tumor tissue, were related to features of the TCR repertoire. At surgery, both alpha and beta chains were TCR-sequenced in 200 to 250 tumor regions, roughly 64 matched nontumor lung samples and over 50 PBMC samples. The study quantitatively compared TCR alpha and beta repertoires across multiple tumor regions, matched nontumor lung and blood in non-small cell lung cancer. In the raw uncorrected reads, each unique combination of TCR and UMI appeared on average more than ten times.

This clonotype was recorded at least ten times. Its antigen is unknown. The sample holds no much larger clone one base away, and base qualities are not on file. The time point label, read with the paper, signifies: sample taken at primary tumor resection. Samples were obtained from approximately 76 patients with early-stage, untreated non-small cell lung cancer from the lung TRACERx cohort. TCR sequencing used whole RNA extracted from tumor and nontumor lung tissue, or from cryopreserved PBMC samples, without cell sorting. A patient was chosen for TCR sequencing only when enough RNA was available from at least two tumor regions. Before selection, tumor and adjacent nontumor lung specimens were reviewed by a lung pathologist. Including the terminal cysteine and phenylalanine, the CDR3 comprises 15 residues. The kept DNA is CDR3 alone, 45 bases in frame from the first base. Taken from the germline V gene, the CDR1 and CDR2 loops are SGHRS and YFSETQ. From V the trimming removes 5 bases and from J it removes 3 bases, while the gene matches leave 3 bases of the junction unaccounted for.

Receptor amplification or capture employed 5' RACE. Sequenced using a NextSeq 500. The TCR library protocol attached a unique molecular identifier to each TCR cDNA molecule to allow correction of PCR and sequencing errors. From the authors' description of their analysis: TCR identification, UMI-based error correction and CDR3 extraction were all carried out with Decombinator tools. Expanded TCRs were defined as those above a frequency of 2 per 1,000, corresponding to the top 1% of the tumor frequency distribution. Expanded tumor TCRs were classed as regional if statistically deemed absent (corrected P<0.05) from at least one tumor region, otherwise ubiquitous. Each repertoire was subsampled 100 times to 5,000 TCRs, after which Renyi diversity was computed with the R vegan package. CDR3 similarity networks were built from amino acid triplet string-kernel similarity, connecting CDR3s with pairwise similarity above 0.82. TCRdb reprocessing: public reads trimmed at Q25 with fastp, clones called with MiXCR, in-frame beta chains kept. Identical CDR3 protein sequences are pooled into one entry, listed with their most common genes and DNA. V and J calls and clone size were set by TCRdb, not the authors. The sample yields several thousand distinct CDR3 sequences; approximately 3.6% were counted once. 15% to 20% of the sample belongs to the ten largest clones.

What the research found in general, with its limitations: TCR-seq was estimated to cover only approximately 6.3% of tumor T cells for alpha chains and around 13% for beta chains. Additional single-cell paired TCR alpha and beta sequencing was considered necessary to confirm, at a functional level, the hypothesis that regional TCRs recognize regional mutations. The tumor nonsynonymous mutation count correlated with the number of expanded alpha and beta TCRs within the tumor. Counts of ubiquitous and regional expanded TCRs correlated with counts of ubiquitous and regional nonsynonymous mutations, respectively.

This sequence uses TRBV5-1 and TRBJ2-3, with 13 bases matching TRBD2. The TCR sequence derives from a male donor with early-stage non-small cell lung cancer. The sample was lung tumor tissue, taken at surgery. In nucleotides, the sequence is TGCGCCAGCAGTACTAGCGGGGGGGCGACAGATACGCAGTATTTT. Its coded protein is CASSTSGGATDTQYF.